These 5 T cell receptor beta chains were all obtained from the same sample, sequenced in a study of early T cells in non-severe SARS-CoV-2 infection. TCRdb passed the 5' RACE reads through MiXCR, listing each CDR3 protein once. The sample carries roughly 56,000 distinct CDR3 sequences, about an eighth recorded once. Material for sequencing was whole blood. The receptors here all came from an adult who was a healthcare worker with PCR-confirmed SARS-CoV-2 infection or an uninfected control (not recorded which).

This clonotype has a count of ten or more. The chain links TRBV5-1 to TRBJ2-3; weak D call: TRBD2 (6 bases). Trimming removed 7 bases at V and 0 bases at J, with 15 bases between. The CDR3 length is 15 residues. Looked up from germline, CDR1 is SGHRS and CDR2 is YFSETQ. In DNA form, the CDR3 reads TGCGCCAGCTCTGGGACTGCCTTGAGCACAGATACGCAGTATTTT. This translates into CASSGTALSTDTQYF.

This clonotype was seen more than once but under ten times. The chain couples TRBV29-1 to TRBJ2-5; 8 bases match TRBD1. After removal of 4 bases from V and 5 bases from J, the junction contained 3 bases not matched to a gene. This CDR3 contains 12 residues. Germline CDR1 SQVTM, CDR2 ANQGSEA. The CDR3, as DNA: TGCAGCGTTGGCAGGGGGCCGGAGACCCAGTACTTC. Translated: CSVGRGPETQYF.

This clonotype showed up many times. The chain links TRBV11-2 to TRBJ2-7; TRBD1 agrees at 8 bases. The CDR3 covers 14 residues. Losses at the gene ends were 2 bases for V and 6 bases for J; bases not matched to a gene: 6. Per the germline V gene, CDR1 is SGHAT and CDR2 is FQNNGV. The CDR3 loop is CASSLYRGTGEQYF. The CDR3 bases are TGTGCCAGCAGCTTATACAGGGGGACGGGCGAGCAGTACTTC.

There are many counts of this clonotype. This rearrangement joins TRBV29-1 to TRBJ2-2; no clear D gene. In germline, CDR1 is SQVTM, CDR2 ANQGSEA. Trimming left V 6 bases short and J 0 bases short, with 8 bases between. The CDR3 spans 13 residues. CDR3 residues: CSVSRANTGELFF. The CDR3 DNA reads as TGCAGCGTCTCACGCGCGAACACCGGGGAGCTGTTTTTT.

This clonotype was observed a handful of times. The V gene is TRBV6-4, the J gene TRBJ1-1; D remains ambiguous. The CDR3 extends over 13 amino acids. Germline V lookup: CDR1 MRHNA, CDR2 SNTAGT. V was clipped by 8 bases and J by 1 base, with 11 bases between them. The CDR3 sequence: CASWGGGNTEAFF. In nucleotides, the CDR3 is TGTGCCAGCTGGGGAGGCGGGAACACTGAAGCTTTCTTT.